A single T cell receptor (beta chain) is shown here with its context. Its antigen is unidentified. Germline V gives CDR1 MNHNY, CDR2 SVGAGI (reference sequence). With 2 bases removed from V and 0 bases from J, the gap between germline ends came to 5 bases. CDR3 length: 14 residues. Some clones are missing from TCRdb's copy, which holds only in-frame ones; the method was immunoSEQ multiplex PCR. The sample contains about 52,000 clones, around nine tenths of which appear only once. This entry comes from a study of T cells in localized non-small cell lung cancer. General study findings and limits: Median detection of top 100 tumor clones in adjacent lung was approximately 50 clones. Peak T cell clonality was found in uninvolved adjacent lung, exceeding tumor.

V is TRBV6-6 and J is TRBJ1-3; D is unresolved. The TCR sequence derives from a female donor with stage II lung adenocarcinoma. This sample comprised PBMCs, obtained before any cancer treatment. CDR3 nucleotide sequence: TGTGCCAGCAGTTACGGGAGCTCTGGAAACACCATATATTTT. Translation gives CASSYGSSGNTIYF.